This T cell receptor beta chain was identified during a study of blood T cell repertoires in COVID-19. At the level of the study: Samples taken during acute and convalescent COVID-19 were collected in the United States, Italy and Spain.

Sequencing used immunoSEQ multiplex PCR; TCRdb keeps in-frame clones, though not all of them. Of under 250,000 clones in the sample, 80% to 90% were seen once. The sequence was obtained from a woman in her forties who had been exposed to COVID-19. What was sequenced was PBMCs or T cells enriched from blood (not recorded which).

The CDR3 sequence: CASSPQPGQGSSSYEQYV. CDR3 coding DNA: TGTGCCAGCAGTCCCCAGCCGGGACAGGGGTCTAGCTCCTACGAGCAGTACGTC. The rearrangement links TRBV6-7 to TRBJ2-7; 10 bases match TRBD1. TRBV6-7 is sorted into the ORF group, with uncertain function. The CDR3 loop spans 18 amino acids. Losses at the gene ends were 5 bases for V and 0 bases for J; bases not matched to a gene: 13.